The 8 T cell receptor beta chains presented below share a single source sample, sequenced in a study of T cell responses to AZD1222 COVID-19 vaccine. Measured with immunoSEQ multiplex PCR; TCRdb has only the in-frame clones, and not every one. This sample has some 120,000 clones, with about 92% found just once. Sequencing used peripheral blood, obtained on day 0 of MenACWY control vaccination. The receptors were gathered from an adult in good health.

The rearrangement joins TRBV3-1 (or the pseudogene TRBV3-2) to TRBJ1-1; a possible D gene is TRBD1 (6 bases). The CDR3 has 14 residues. The V gene lost 5 bases and the J gene lost 5 bases, with 15 bases spanning the gap. Germline V CDR1 and CDR2: LGHDT, YNNKEL (reference sequence). The CDR3 sequence: CASSTQGVWTEAFF. The CDR3 DNA reads as TGTGCCAGCAGCACACAGGGAGTGTGGACTGAAGCTTTCTTT.

The chain is built from TRBV9 and TRBJ2-7, with 10 bases identical to TRBD2. The ends lost 2 bases at V and 7 bases at J; junction bases unmatched: 3. CDR1 and CDR2 from the germline V gene are SGDLS and YYNGEE. The length of the CDR3 is 13 residues. The CDR3, as DNA: TGTGCCAGCAGCGTCGAGCGGGAGGGGGAGCAGTACTTC. As protein: CASSVEREGEQYF.

This chain connects TRBV3-1 (or the pseudogene TRBV3-2) to TRBJ2-3, with D maybe TRBD2 (6 bases). V was pared by 0 bases and J by 2 bases, with 12 bases between. The CDR3 contains 16 residues. CDR1 LGHDT and CDR2 YNNKEL come from the germline V gene (reference sequence). CDR3 residues: CASSQDFAGPTDTQYF. CDR3 DNA: TGTGCCAGCAGCCAAGATTTTGCGGGACCCACAGATACGCAGTATTTT.

The rearrangement links TRBV28 to TRBJ1-2; D gene uncertain. The CDR3 sequence is 13 residues long. Germline values: CDR1 MDHEN, CDR2 SYDVKM. V was trimmed by 6 bases and J by 2 bases, leaving 10 bases between them. CDR3 bases: TGTGCCAGCAGCCTAGGGAAGAACTATGGCTACACCTTC. Translated, it gives CASSLGKNYGYTF.

The chain links TRBV6-5 to TRBJ1-2, with 11 nucleotides matching TRBD1. V trimming: 5 bases; J trimming: 4 bases; junction bases outside the gene matches: 6. Germline CDR1 reads MNHEY; CDR2 reads SVGAGI. CDR3 length: 15 amino acids. The chain's CDR3 is CASSTGQGAGYGYTF. The DNA of the CDR3 is TGTGCCAGCAGTACTGGACAGGGGGCTGGCTATGGCTACACCTTC.

The chain links TRBV12-3 or TRBV12-4 to TRBJ1-6; TRBD1 is a possible D gene (5 bases). This CDR3 has 13 amino acids. Trimming shortened V by 5 bases and J by 6 bases, and 8 bases separated the two germline ends. The chain's CDR3 is CASSAGGNSPLHF. For the CDR3, the DNA is TGTGCCAGCAGTGCGGGGGGTAATTCACCCCTCCACTTT.

The chain is built from TRBV9 and TRBJ1-2, with D unresolved. Germline V gene lookup returns CDR1 SGDLS and CDR2 YYNGEE. V gave up 3 bases and J gave up 5 bases, with 5 bases separating them. The CDR3 runs to 11 residues. CDR3 residues: CASSAGYGYTF. The CDR3 DNA follows: TGTGCCAGCAGCGCGGGATATGGCTACACCTTC.

The DNA for the CDR3 is TGTGCCAGTAGTATAACCGAGAGCTCTAGGGGCTACACCTTC. It specifies CASSITESSRGYTF. The rearrangement links TRBV19 to TRBJ1-2; D is uncertain. Germline V gene lookup returns CDR1 LNHDA and CDR2 SQIVND (reference sequence). Trimming took off 2 bases at V and 8 bases at J, with 15 bases between the two ends. This CDR3 has 14 residues.